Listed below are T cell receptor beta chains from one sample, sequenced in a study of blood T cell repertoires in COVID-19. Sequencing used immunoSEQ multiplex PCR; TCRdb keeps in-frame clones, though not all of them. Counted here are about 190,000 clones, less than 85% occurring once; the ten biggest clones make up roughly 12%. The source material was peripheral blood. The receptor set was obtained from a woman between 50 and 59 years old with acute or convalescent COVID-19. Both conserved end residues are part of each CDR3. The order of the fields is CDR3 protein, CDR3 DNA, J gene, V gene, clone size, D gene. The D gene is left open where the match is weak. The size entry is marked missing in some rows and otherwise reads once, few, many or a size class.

CASSFQGNYGYTF	TGTGCCAGCAGCTTTCAGGGGAACTATGGCTACACCTTC	TRBJ1-2	TRBV5-6	-	-
CASSPPGTAGYGTEAFF	TGTGCCAGCTCACCACCAGGGACAGCAGGTTACGGCACTGAAGCTTTCTTT	TRBJ1-1	TRBV18	-	TRBD1
CASTKAGEVNEQFF	TGTGCCAGCACCAAAGCGGGAGAGGTCAATGAGCAGTTCTTC	TRBJ2-1	TRBV6-6	-	TRBD2
CASCLGDRDSNQPQHF	TGTGCCAGCTGCCTAGGAGACCGTGATAGCAATCAGCCCCAGCATTTT	TRBJ1-5	TRBV2	-	-
CASRWDRTDIQYF	TGTGCCAGCAGATGGGACAGGACGGACATTCAGTACTTC	TRBJ2-4	TRBV6-5	-	TRBD1
CASSSGGTQPQHF	TGTGCCAGCAGCTCGGGGGGCACTCAGCCCCAGCATTTT	TRBJ1-5	TRBV7-2	-	-
CASSEPGSQQYF	TGCGCCAGCAGTGAGCCGGGGTCTCAGCAGTACTTC	TRBJ2-7	TRBV10-2	-	-
CMGREGYGYTF	TGCATGGGCAGGGAAGGGTATGGCTACACCTTC	TRBJ1-2	TRBV20-1	-	-
CSASSDRVTEAFF	TGCAGTGCTAGTTCCGACAGGGTTACTGAAGCTTTCTTT	TRBJ1-1	TRBV20-1	-	TRBD1
CSVWLTLQGPYGYTF	TGCAGCGTGTGGCTTACCTTACAGGGTCCCTATGGCTACACCTTC	TRBJ1-2	TRBV29-1	-	-
CASRQDVGSEAFF	TGTGCCAGCAGACAAGATGTCGGTTCTGAAGCTTTCTTT	TRBJ1-1	TRBV3-1/TRBV3-2	-	-
CASSDATVHGYTF	TGTGCCAGCAGTGACGCGACAGTTCATGGCTACACCTTC	TRBJ1-2	TRBV6-1	-	-
CASGHTDTQYF	TGTGCCAGCGGCCACACAGATACGCAGTATTTT	TRBJ2-3	TRBV7-6	-	-
CASSLGLSGTGELFF	TGTGCCAGCAGCTTGGGACTCTCAGGCACCGGGGAGCTGTTTTTT	TRBJ2-2	TRBV7-9	-	-
CASSLGWGGASYEQYF	TGCGCCAGCAGCTTGGGGTGGGGAGGGGCATCCTACGAGCAGTACTTC	TRBJ2-7	TRBV5-1	-	TRBD2
CSVGLNPNEKLFF	TGCAGCGTTGGACTGAACCCTAATGAAAAACTGTTTTTT	TRBJ1-4	TRBV29-1	-	-
CASSGQGRGTEAFF	TGTGCCAGCAGCGGACAGGGGCGAGGCACTGAAGCTTTCTTT	TRBJ1-1	TRBV2	once	TRBD1
CASSQDDRGNGYTF	TGTGCCAGCAGCCAAGATGACAGGGGGAATGGCTACACCTTC	TRBJ1-2	TRBV3-1/TRBV3-2	-	TRBD1
CASSRRTGGVETQYF	TGTGCCAGTAGCCGACGGACAGGGGGCGTAGAGACCCAGTACTTC	TRBJ2-5	TRBV19	-	TRBD1
CASSGQGRGQETQYF	TGTGCCAGCAGCGGGCAGGGACGGGGGCAAGAGACCCAGTACTTC	TRBJ2-5	TRBV9	once	-
CASSPGQGPFTDTQYF	TGTGCCAGCAGTCCGGGACAGGGCCCTTTCACAGATACGCAGTATTTT	TRBJ2-3	TRBV6-4	-	TRBD1
CASSFNQRNEQFF	TGTGCCAGCAGCTTCAATCAGCGCAATGAGCAGTTCTTC	TRBJ2-1	TRBV7-8	-	-
CASSSHGGGPMEQYF	TGCGCCAGCAGCTCGCACGGTGGGGGCCCCATGGAGCAGTACTTC	TRBJ2-7	TRBV5-1	-	-
CASRLSVPGLATSSSYNEQFF	TGTGCAAGTCGCCTTAGCGTCCCGGGACTAGCGACAAGTAGCTCCTACAATGAGCAGTTCTTC	TRBJ2-1	TRBV12-2	-	-
CASSPAGGEQFF	TGTGCCAGCAGCCCAGCGGGGGGGGAGCAGTTCTTC	TRBJ2-1	TRBV3-1/TRBV3-2	many	TRBD2
CASSPGAGGLYEQYF	TGTGCCAGCTCACCCGGGGCGGGGGGCCTCTACGAGCAGTACTTC	TRBJ2-7	TRBV18	once	TRBD2
CASSHNSGNEQFF	TGTGCCAGCAGCCATAACTCGGGAAATGAGCAGTTCTTC	TRBJ2-1	TRBV14	-	-
CASSLAAATGELFF	TGTGCCAGCAGCTTAGCTGCGGCCACCGGGGAGCTGTTTTTT	TRBJ2-2	TRBV11-2	-	-
CASRFRGNGYTF	TGTGCCAGCAGATTCAGGGGGAATGGCTACACCTTC	TRBJ1-2	TRBV12-3/TRBV12-4	-	TRBD1
CASSWGGSQNTGELFF	TGTGCCAGCAGCTGGGGGGGGAGTCAAAACACCGGGGAGCTGTTTTTT	TRBJ2-2	TRBV7-2	-	TRBD2
CAISDGQLNTGELFF	TGTGCCATCAGTGATGGGCAGTTGAACACCGGGGAGCTGTTTTTT	TRBJ2-2	TRBV10-3	-	-
CASTESNQPQHF	TGTGCCAGCACCGAGAGCAATCAGCCCCAGCATTTT	TRBJ1-5	TRBV28	few	-
CASSAYRGDNSPLHF	TGTGCCAGCAGTGCCTACAGGGGCGATAATTCACCCCTCCACTTT	TRBJ1-6	TRBV25-1	-	TRBD1
CASRKGGSNQPQHF	TGTGCCAGCCGGAAAGGGGGATCAAATCAGCCCCAGCATTTT	TRBJ1-5	TRBV5-6	-	-
CASSPGTGFQPQHF	TGTGCCAGCAGTCCCGGGACAGGGTTTCAGCCCCAGCATTTT	TRBJ1-5	TRBV27	-	TRBD1
CASSILAYEQYF	TGTGCCAGCAGTATACTAGCGTACGAGCAGTACTTC	TRBJ2-7	TRBV28	-	TRBD2
CASSSLAGGPKTQYF	TGTGCCAGCAGCTCCCTAGCGGGAGGGCCAAAGACCCAGTACTTC	TRBJ2-5	TRBV11-2	once	TRBD2
CASSLGPNYGYTF	TGTGCCAGCAGTTTAGGGCCTAACTATGGCTACACCTTC	TRBJ1-2	TRBV27	few	-
CAISEKTGSYEQYF	TGTGCCATCAGTGAAAAGACGGGCTCCTACGAGCAGTACTTC	TRBJ2-7	TRBV10-3	-	-
CASSGVGQGHRTGELFF	TGTGCCAGCAGCGGGGTGGGACAGGGTCATAGAACCGGGGAGCTGTTTTTT	TRBJ2-2	TRBV5-4	-	TRBD1
CASSQVRQGEQYF	TGTGCCAGCAGCCAAGTTCGGCAGGGCGAGCAGTACTTC	TRBJ2-7	TRBV3-1/TRBV3-2	-	-
CATSDPRGIWNEQFF	TGTGCCACCAGTGACCCCAGGGGAATATGGAATGAGCAGTTCTTC	TRBJ2-1	TRBV24-1	-	-
CASSLVLGEINQPQHF	TGTGCCAGCAGCTTAGTTCTGGGAGAGATAAATCAGCCCCAGCATTTT	TRBJ1-5	TRBV11-2	few	-
CASSRGPRGTEAFF	TGTGCCAGTAGTCGCGGACCGAGAGGGACTGAAGCTTTCTTT	TRBJ1-1	TRBV19	-	-
CASSRGTSGRTYNEQFF	TGTGCCAGCAGCCGGGGGACTAGCGGGAGGACCTACAATGAGCAGTTCTTC	TRBJ2-1	TRBV7-9	-	TRBD2
CASSQVVYGRGTGELFF	TGTGCCAGCAGCCAAGTAGTCTATGGCCGGGGCACCGGGGAGCTGTTTTTT	TRBJ2-2	TRBV3-1/TRBV3-2	-	-
CASSLRDTQYF	TGTGCCAGCAGTTTACGTGATACGCAGTATTTT	TRBJ2-3	TRBV28	-	-
CASSARGTGGAGYTF	TGTGCCAGCAGCGCCCGCGGGACAGGGGGCGCGGGCTACACCTTC	TRBJ1-2	TRBV7-9	-	TRBD1
CAWSGTTTNEKLFF	TGTGCCTGGAGTGGGACAACGACTAATGAAAAACTGTTTTTT	TRBJ1-4	TRBV30	-	-
CASSQGAPANYGYTF	TGTGCCAGTAGTCAGGGGGCGCCTGCTAACTATGGCTACACCTTC	TRBJ1-2	TRBV19	-	TRBD1
CASSPSGRAPDTQYF	TGTGCCAGCAGCCCTAGCGGGAGGGCCCCAGATACGCAGTATTTT	TRBJ2-3	TRBV6-2/TRBV6-3	once	TRBD2
CASSLGGGTGGYEQYF	TGTGCCAGCAGCTTGGGGGGCGGGACAGGGGGCTACGAGCAGTACTTC	TRBJ2-7	TRBV5-4	-	TRBD1
CASSSGLDYGYTF	TGTGCCAGCAGCAGCGGGCTGGACTATGGCTACACCTTC	TRBJ1-2	TRBV28	-	-
CATRLRDRGPGEQYF	TGTGCCACCAGGTTACGGGACAGGGGGCCTGGAGAGCAGTACTTC	TRBJ2-7	TRBV15	-	TRBD1